Shown below are 24 T cell receptor beta chains from a single sample sequenced in a study of chemoradiotherapy in HPV16-positive cancers. Sequenced by immunoSEQ multiplex PCR; TCRdb stores in-frame clones only, minus some. The top ten hold approximately 3.9% of the sample, which has 3,400 or so clones, approximately 94% seen once. Sequencing was performed on tumor tissue, taken from a patient who underwent chemoradiotherapy. Receptors originate from a human donor with HPV-associated anogenital cancer.

This clone has just one count. V is TRBV29-1 and J is TRBJ2-3; D gene unclear. The germline gives CDR1 SQVTM, CDR2 ANQGSEA. The CDR3 is 10 amino acids. The CDR3 is CTTNTDTQYF. The DNA of the CDR3 is TGCACAACGAACACAGATACGCAGTATTTT.

The chain uses TRBV6-1 and TRBJ2-1; 12 bases match TRBD1. Germline lookup yields CDR1 MNHNS and CDR2 SASEGT. J gave up 9 bases and V 6 bases, and 9 bases lay outside the gene matches. The CDR3 extends over 15 amino acids. CDR3 bases: TGTGCCAGCAGGGATCCGGGACAGGGGGCAACTGAGCAGTTCTTC. Translation: CASRDPGQGATEQFF.

The J gene is TRBJ1-2, the V gene TRBV18; TRBD1 matches at 7 bases. This CDR3 comprises 13 residues. Germline CDR1 is KGHSH and CDR2 is LQKENI. V trimming: 4 bases; J trimming: 3 bases; junction bases outside the gene matches: 2. The CDR3 DNA is TGTGCCAGCTCACTCGGACAGGACTATGGCTACACCTTC. It yields the protein CASSLGQDYGYTF. Combining the CDR3 with reference TRBV18 and TRBJ1-2 gives the whole variable domain NAGVMQNPRHLVRRRGQEARLRCSPMKGHSHVYWYRQLPEEGLKFMVYLQKENIIDESGMPKERFSAEFPKEGPSILRIQQVVRGDSAAYFCASSLGQDYGYTFGSGTRLTVV.

The CDR3 sequence: CATSISGGAGETQYF. CDR3 coding DNA: TGTGCCACCAGCATTAGCGGGGGGGCCGGAGAGACCCAGTACTTC. The V gene is TRBV15, the J gene TRBJ2-5; 11 bases fit TRBD2. The CDR3 consists of 15 residues. Losses at the gene ends were 4 bases for V and 4 bases for J; bases not matched to a gene: 5. Germline loops: CDR1 LNHNV, CDR2 YYDKDF (reference sequence).

V usage is TRBV5-5 and J usage is TRBJ2-7; D unclear. The CDR3 loop spans 14 amino acids. Germline CDR1 and CDR2: SGHKS and YYEKEE (reference sequence). V lost 0 bases and J 2 bases, leaving 9 bases between the germline ends. For the CDR3, the DNA is TGTGCCAGCAGCTTGGTAGGCGAAACCTACGAGCAGTACTTC. Translated, it gives CASSLVGETYEQYF.

J is TRBJ1-2 and V is TRBV29-1, with D perhaps TRBD1 (6 bases). V was cut by 7 bases and J by 8 bases, with 26 bases left in between. CDR3 size: 15 residues. Per the germline V gene, CDR1 is SQVTM and CDR2 is ANQGSEA. The DNA for the CDR3 is TGCAGCGCAACAGGGAACTTTTTGGGGGCTTGGGGCTACACCTTC. It codes for CSATGNFLGAWGYTF.

In this sample, this clone turned up once. V is TRBV18 and J is TRBJ2-7; D ambiguous. The CDR3 spans 13 residues. Between the trimmed V and J ends, which lost 2 bases and 4 bases, there was a span of 9 bases. CDR1 and CDR2 (germline): KGHSH, LQKENI. The CDR3 DNA reads TGTGCCAGCTCACCAAAGGCAGCATACGAGCAGTACTTC. Translating gives CASSPKAAYEQYF.

V gene TRBV7-9 combines with J gene TRBJ2-3; maybe TRBD2 (5 bases). V lost 1 base and J 5 bases, leaving 7 bases between the germline ends. Germline V gene data show CDR1 as SEHNR and CDR2 as FQNEAQ (reference sequence). There are 13 residues in the CDR3. CDR3 sequence reads: CASSLDGRDTQYF. The DNA of the CDR3 is TGTGCCAGCAGCTTAGATGGGAGAGATACGCAGTATTTT.

This chain links TRBV5-5 with TRBJ2-3, with D uncertain. Trimming took off 0 bases at V and 1 base at J, with 9 bases between the two ends. CDR1 and CDR2 (germline): SGHKS, YYEKEE (reference sequence). The CDR3 covers 15 residues. The CDR3 coding sequence is TGTGCCAGCAGCTTGGAGGCGGTCCGCACAGATACGCAGTATTTT. Amino acid sequence: CASSLEAVRTDTQYF.

The V gene is TRBV19, the J gene TRBJ1-6, with D uncertain. With 1 base removed from V and 7 bases from J, the gap between germline ends came to 11 bases. CDR3 length: 15 residues. CDR1 and CDR2 from the germline V gene are LNHDA and SQIVND (reference sequence). This CDR3 is CASSIAAASNSPLHF. CDR3 in DNA: TGTGCCAGTAGTATAGCTGCAGCATCCAATTCACCCCTCCACTTT.

The chain carries TRBV27 and TRBJ1-1; D call uncertain. The V gene's germline CDR1 is MNHEY and CDR2 SMNVEV (reference sequence). V was clipped by 3 bases and J by 1 base, with 6 bases between them. CDR3 length: 13 amino acids. The CDR3 spells CASSFNQNTEAFF. The DNA of the CDR3 is TGTGCCAGCAGTTTTAACCAGAACACTGAAGCTTTCTTT.

In DNA, the CDR3 is TGTGCCAGCAGTGATCAAGACGAACCGACTAACTATGGCTACACCTTC. As protein: CASSDQDEPTNYGYTF. This chain connects TRBV6-1 to TRBJ1-2; the D is unclear. V was clipped by 3 bases and J by 0 bases, with 14 bases between them. The CDR3 is 16 amino acids. Germline V gene lookup returns CDR1 MNHNS and CDR2 SASEGT.

The gene calls are TRBV27 and TRBJ2-1, with 9 nucleotides matching TRBD2. V gave up 4 bases and J gave up 10 bases; unmatched junction bases: 11. The CDR3 loop spans 15 amino acids. Germline V gives CDR1 MNHEY, CDR2 SMNVEV (reference sequence). The CDR3 loop is CASSSVGMAGGEQFF. The CDR3 region has the DNA TGTGCCAGCAGTTCAGTCGGAATGGCGGGAGGGGAGCAGTTCTTC.

This clone occurred a few times. The chain is built from TRBV6-5 and TRBJ2-1; 9 nucleotides line up with TRBD2. The CDR3 contains 14 residues. Germline V lookup: CDR1 MNHEY, CDR2 SVGAGI. The ends lost 8 bases at V and 7 bases at J; junction bases unmatched: 9. CDR3 bases: TGTGCCAGCGACGCGGGAGGGCCGGGGAATGAGCAGTTCTTC. This encodes CASDAGGPGNEQFF.

The chain carries TRBV7-9 and TRBJ1-1, with D uncertain. V was cut by 1 base and J by 5 bases, with 11 bases left in between. From germline, CDR1 is SEHNR and CDR2 FQNEAQ (reference sequence). This CDR3 has 14 residues. The CDR3 is CASSLVLTGTEAFF. CDR3 nucleotides: TGTGCCAGCAGCTTAGTCCTGACGGGAACTGAAGCTTTCTTT.

The chain uses TRBV2 and TRBJ2-5; D uncertain. CDR1 is SNHLY and CDR2 is FYNNEI in the germline V gene. CDR3 length: 11 residues. Trimming cost V 10 bases and J 1 base, with 7 bases left between them. CDR3 amino acids: CATRIQETQYF. The CDR3 DNA reads as TGTGCCACCAGGATCCAAGAGACCCAGTACTTC.

The rearrangement uses TRBV5-1 and TRBJ1-3; D is undetermined. Looked up from germline, CDR1 is SGHRS and CDR2 is YFSETQ. CDR3 length equals 15 residues. Trimming stripped 3 bases from V and 0 bases from J, with 10 bases between. The CDR3 here is CASSSGDNSGNTIYF. DNA of the CDR3: TGCGCCAGCAGCTCAGGTGACAACTCTGGAAACACCATATATTTT.

The chain employs TRBV4-3 and TRBJ2-6; D not certain. V shed 0 bases and J shed 0 bases, with 9 bases lying between them. CDR3 length: 17 amino acids. The germline CDR1 and CDR2 sequences are LGHNA and YSLEER. The CDR3 here is CASSQDAPYSGANVLTF. For the CDR3, the DNA is TGCGCCAGCAGCCAAGATGCCCCCTACTCTGGGGCCAACGTCCTGACTTTC.

The V call is TRBV7-9, the J call TRBJ1-2; D gene uncertain. The V and J ends lost 1 base and 5 bases respectively, with 11 bases between them. Germline V gives CDR1 SEHNR, CDR2 FQNEAQ (reference sequence). The CDR3 consists of 14 residues. DNA for the CDR3: TGTGCCAGCAGCTTAGAGGTGGCAGCTTATGGCTACACCTTC. It translates to CASSLEVAAYGYTF.

The rearrangement links TRBV5-6 to TRBJ1-2; D call uncertain. V was trimmed by 4 bases and J by 4 bases, leaving 11 bases between them. The germline V gene encodes CDR1 SGHDT and CDR2 YYEEEE. The CDR3 has 13 residues. The CDR3 nucleotides are TGTGCCAGCAGCAAGGACGTACGCTATGGCTACACCTTC. Its protein product is CASSKDVRYGYTF.

The chain employs TRBV10-2 and TRBJ1-5; unclear D gene. The V gene lost 8 bases and the J gene lost 8 bases, with 7 bases spanning the gap. The germline CDR1 and CDR2 sequences are WSHSY and SAAADI. CDR3 size: 10 residues. The CDR3 DNA reads as TGCGCCAGCGGCCGTGAGCCCCAGCATTTT. Translating gives CASGREPQHF.

For the CDR3, the DNA is TGTGCCAGCAGCTTAGAGCGGAGCTCCTACAATGAGCAGTTCTTC. As protein: CASSLERSSYNEQFF. The chain has TRBV7-3 and TRBJ2-1, with D tentatively TRBD2 (5 bases). The CDR3 extends over 15 amino acids. V was pared by 2 bases and J by 0 bases, with 8 bases between. CDR1 and CDR2 from the germline V gene are SGHTA and FQGTGA.

This rearrangement joins TRBV5-1 to TRBJ2-6; D remains unclear. The V end lost 7 bases, the J end lost 14 bases, and 31 bases lay between the germline ends. The CDR3 is 17 residues long. The V gene's germline CDR1 is SGHRS and CDR2 YFSETQ. DNA for the CDR3: TGCGCCAGCTGGTGGCTATCGGTTCACAAATCGGGCCAACTCCTGACTTTC. Its translation is CASWWLSVHKSGQLLTF.

The rearrangement links TRBV27 to TRBJ1-2; tentative D call: TRBD1 (6 bases). Germline V lookup: CDR1 MNHEY, CDR2 SMNVEV (reference sequence). Between the trimmed V and J ends, which lost 7 bases and 3 bases, there was a span of 18 bases. This CDR3 region has 15 residues. The CDR3 sequence: CASTHLGQKDYGYTF. In nucleotides, the CDR3 is TGTGCCAGCACTCACCTGGGACAAAAAGACTATGGCTACACCTTC.